This entry is about one T cell receptor beta chain. The antigen remains undetermined. This entry belongs to a study of cytomegalovirus exposure and HLA in healthy donors. Findings of the study overall: Most TCR beta V segments were productive about 90% or about 30% of the time in an earlier analysis. An apparent linkage of common viral pathogens to several of the most significant clusters emerged in a later analysis.

PCR employed 60 Vbeta and 13 Jbeta primers. Measured with immunoSEQ multiplex PCR; TCRdb has only the in-frame clones, and not every one. In the table there are over 90,000 clones, nearly 65% of which are singletons. Trimming took off 1 base at V and 1 base at J, with 7 bases between the two ends. Germline-derived CDR1 and CDR2 are SEHNR and FQNEAQ (reference sequence). This CDR3 contains 15 residues. It was healthy bone marrow donors who served as donors. The clonotype comes from a human donor in good health. The gene calls are TRBV7-9 and TRBJ2-2; D remains ambiguous. The material sequenced was PBMCs. CDR3 sequence reads: CASSLGSRNTGELFF. CDR3 nucleotides: TGTGCCAGCAGCTTAGGGAGCAGGAACACCGGGGAGCTGTTTTTT.